Sequencing of this TCR beta chain was carried out in a study of neurological immune-mediated disorders. Study-level results: Multiple sclerosis patients had less TCR clonal expansion than even healthy controls, unlike HTLV-1-associated myelopathy. TCR-beta repertoires seemed private in all groups, with no expanded CDR3 amino acid sequences shared.

The junction had 24 bases not matched to a gene; V was cut back by 5 bases and J by 4 bases. The CDR3 totals 21 residues. Germline assignment: CDR1 SEHNR and CDR2 FQNEAQ (reference sequence). 5'RACE with 10-nucleotide random UMIs generated the cDNA. TCRdb reanalysed the 5' RACE reads using MiXCR and keeps one entry per CDR3 protein. The sample lists approximately 130,000 distinct CDR3 sequences; about 3.2% were seen once. This clonotype was recorded many times. Its antigen remains unknown. V is TRBV7-9 and J is TRBJ2-3; 10 positions match TRBD1. The specimen sequenced was PBMCs. This receptor was obtained from a woman under 40 with multiple sclerosis. The CDR3, as DNA: TGTGCCAGCAGCCCCAGTGACCTCCAAGCCGGGACAGGGGTTTTTGCAGATACGCAGTATTTT. Protein sequence: CASSPSDLQAGTGVFADTQYF.